This is a list of T cell receptor beta chains from one sample in a study of blood T cells in healthy people across ages. TCRdb fed the 5' RACE reads into MiXCR, producing one record per CDR3 protein. The table lists hundreds of thousands of distinct CDR3 sequences, approximately 49% of them singletons. Sequenced: blood. These receptors all stem from a woman aged 60 to 75 in good health. Both conserved end residues are part of each CDR3. The D gene is left open where the match is weak. Part of the rows lack a size; the others show once, few, many or a class for expanded clones.

v_call	d_call	j_call	clone_size	cdr3_aa	cdr3_nt
TRBV27	.	TRBJ1-5	many	CASRPGTGQPQHF	TGTGCCAGCAGACCCGGAACGGGGCAGCCCCAGCATTTT
TRBV29-1	.	TRBJ2-3	.	CSAPPRAGTSTDTQYF	TGCAGCGCTCCCCCACGGGCAGGGACTAGCACAGATACGCAGTATTTT
TRBV20-1	.	TRBJ1-1	many	CSAIGVGVAEAFF	TGCAGTGCTATCGGGGTGGGCGTGGCTGAAGCTTTCTTT
TRBV29-1	TRBD1	TRBJ2-3	few	CSVEGAPGQGGTDTQYF	TGCAGCGTTGAAGGGGCCCCGGGACAGGGGGGCACAGATACGCAGTATTTT
TRBV27	.	TRBJ2-1	.	CASTGASRRNEQFF	TGTGCCAGCACCGGGGCTAGTCGGCGCAATGAGCAGTTCTTC
TRBV7-6	TRBD1	TRBJ2-1	few	CASSVGQTYNEQFF	TGTGCCAGCAGCGTGGGACAGACTTACAATGAGCAGTTCTTC
TRBV29-1	TRBD1	TRBJ2-3	.	CSVHKRQGFTDTQYF	TGCAGCGTTCACAAAAGACAGGGGTTCACAGATACGCAGTATTTT
TRBV28	TRBD1	TRBJ2-1	.	CASSRPGTGGGETQFF	TGTGCCAGCAGCCGCCCCGGGACAGGGGGCGGTGAGACCCAGTTCTTC
TRBV7-2	.	TRBJ1-5	.	CASSLSRVNQPQHF	TGTGCCAGCAGCTTATCCAGGGTCAATCAGCCCCAGCATTTT
TRBV6-1	.	TRBJ2-1	.	CASRPQSNYNEQFF	TGTGCCAGCAGACCTCAAAGTAACTACAATGAGCAGTTCTTC
TRBV29-1	.	TRBJ2-1	many	CSALTITPFNEQFF	TGCAGCGCCCTTACCATCACCCCATTCAATGAGCAGTTCTTC
TRBV5-1	TRBD2	TRBJ2-3	once	CASSLNSGNGDTQYF	TGCGCCAGCAGCTTGAATAGCGGGAACGGAGATACGCAGTATTTT
TRBV20-1	.	TRBJ2-3	.	CSARELVDTQYF	TGCAGTGCTAGAGAACTAGTAGATACGCAGTATTTT
TRBV28	TRBD2	TRBJ2-5	few	CASRSGGETQYF	TGTGCCAGCAGGTCCGGGGGGGAGACCCAGTACTTC
TRBV11-2	.	TRBJ2-3	few	CASSLRVVAESTDTQYF	TGTGCCAGCAGCTTAAGGGTCGTAGCGGAGAGCACAGATACGCAGTATTTT
TRBV20-1	TRBD2	TRBJ2-2	.	CSPRGTRTGELFF	TGCAGCCCGCGGGGGACTCGCACCGGGGAGCTGTTTTTT
TRBV28	TRBD1	TRBJ2-4	few	CASSTDRELSKNIQYF	TGTGCCAGCAGTACGGACAGGGAGTTATCCAAAAACATTCAGTACTTC
TRBV6-1	.	TRBJ2-7	.	CASSEGWGSTYEQYF	TGTGCCAGCAGTGAAGGATGGGGGTCCACCTACGAGCAGTACTTC
TRBV20-1	.	TRBJ2-7	.	CSASRPDSPEQYF	TGCAGTGCTTCCCGACCCGACTCCCCCGAGCAGTACTTC
TRBV7-2	.	TRBJ2-7	few	CASSLSGGRLSYEQYF	TGTGCCAGCAGCTTATCCGGGGGACGTCTCTCGTACGAGCAGTACTTC
TRBV5-1	.	TRBJ2-1	.	CASSLLAASAPEQFF	TGCGCCAGCAGCTTGTTGGCAGCCTCAGCCCCGGAGCAGTTCTTC
TRBV4-1	TRBD1	TRBJ2-4	.	CASSQGPAGGKNIQYF	TGCGCCAGCAGCCAAGGACCGGCAGGGGGCAAAAACATTCAGTACTTC
TRBV12-3/TRBV12-4	TRBD1	TRBJ2-7	.	CASSSRTGKYEQYF	TGCGCCAGCAGTTCCAGGACAGGGAAATACGAGCAGTACTTC
TRBV11-2	.	TRBJ2-7	.	CASSSYRRASSYEQYF	TGTGCCAGCAGCTCATATCGGCGGGCGAGCTCCTACGAGCAGTACTTC
TRBV20-1	.	TRBJ2-1	few	CSALDQGTRYNEQFF	TGCAGTGCTCTCGATCAGGGGACCAGATACAATGAGCAGTTCTTC
TRBV7-8	TRBD2	TRBJ2-7	many	CASSGTSGVYEQYF	TGTGCCAGCAGCGGCACTAGCGGCGTCTACGAGCAGTACTTC
TRBV6-2/TRBV6-3	TRBD2	TRBJ2-1	few	CASQLAGDHNEQFF	TGTGCCAGCCAACTAGCGGGAGACCACAATGAGCAGTTCTTC
TRBV13	.	TRBJ2-7	few	CASSLREKFYEQYF	TGTGCCAGCAGCTTACGGGAAAAGTTTTACGAGCAGTACTTC
TRBV3-1	.	TRBJ2-7	.	CASSQEGGAAVSYEQYF	TGTGCCAGCAGCCAAGAGGGTGGGGCAGCGGTCTCCTACGAGCAGTACTTC
TRBV21-1	.	TRBJ1-2	few	CASSKSPEPDYGYTF	TGTGCCAGCAGCAAATCGCCTGAGCCGGACTATGGCTACACCTTC
TRBV7-3	TRBD2	TRBJ2-1	.	CASSLLADLYNEQFF	TGTGCCAGCAGCTTACTAGCGGACTTATACAATGAGCAGTTCTTC
TRBV4-3	TRBD2	TRBJ2-5	.	CASSQDIRPGGRGTQYF	TGCGCCAGCAGCCAAGATATCCGCCCTGGCGGGAGGGGGACCCAGTACTTC
TRBV3-1	TRBD2	TRBJ2-3	many	CASSQGTSGRTFTDTQYF	TGTGCCAGCAGCCAAGGGACTAGCGGGAGGACCTTCACAGATACGCAGTATTTT
TRBV2	.	TRBJ2-7	.	CASSGGGTDTYEQYF	TGTGCCAGCAGTGGAGGAGGGACAGATACCTACGAGCAGTACTTC
TRBV11-1	.	TRBJ2-2	.	CASSLGGAAQTGELFF	TGTGCCAGCAGCTTGGGGGGGGCCGCACAGACCGGGGAGCTGTTTTTT
TRBV9	TRBD2	TRBJ2-3	once	CASSVGGGRVQDTQYF	TGTGCCAGCAGCGTAGGTGGCGGGAGGGTCCAAGATACGCAGTATTTT
TRBV6-6	TRBD1	TRBJ2-7	few	CASTLGTGAYEQYF	TGTGCCAGCACCTTAGGGACAGGGGCCTACGAGCAGTACTTC
TRBV4-2	TRBD2	TRBJ2-7	.	CASSTSGSTYEQYF	TGTGCCAGCTCTACTAGCGGGAGCACCTACGAGCAGTACTTC
TRBV29-1	.	TRBJ2-1	.	CSVEFEHTIVRFF	TGCAGCGTTGAGTTTGAGCACACAATTGTGCGGTTCTTC
TRBV29-1	.	TRBJ2-7	.	CSVEGTYPYEQYF	TGCAGCGTTGAAGGCACCTATCCCTACGAGCAGTACTTC
TRBV9	.	TRBJ2-1	few	CASSVGPGNEQFF	TGTGCCAGCAGCGTAGGGCCGGGGAATGAGCAGTTCTTC
TRBV20-1	.	TRBJ2-4	.	CSARRSGDPWEQYF	TGCAGTGCTAGGCGCAGCGGAGACCCCTGGGAGCAGTACTTC
TRBV5-6	.	TRBJ2-1	few	CASRPTWGSYNEQFF	TGTGCCAGCAGACCCACATGGGGGTCCTACAATGAGCAGTTCTTC
TRBV2	.	TRBJ2-4	few	CAITLAKNIQYF	TGTGCCATTACACTAGCCAAAAACATTCAGTACTTC
TRBV10-3	.	TRBJ1-5	.	CATNTGHLNQPQHF	TGTGCCACGAACACGGGACACCTAAATCAGCCCCAGCATTTT
TRBV20-1	.	TRBJ2-7	.	CSAPPAGAHEQYF	TGCAGTGCGCCTCCTGCAGGGGCACACGAGCAGTACTTC
TRBV7-2	.	TRBJ1-2	few	CASSPASGYTF	TGTGCCAGCAGCCCGGCCAGTGGCTACACCTTC
TRBV7-3	TRBD1	TRBJ1-1	few	CASSPGQGAMNTEAFF	TGTGCCAGCAGCCCGGGACAGGGGGCCATGAACACTGAAGCTTTCTTT